The 2 T cell receptor beta chains below come from one sample, sequenced in a study of T cells after yellow fever vaccination. MiXCR was run by TCRdb on the 5' RACE reads, yielding one entry per CDR3 protein. The profile shows around 300,000 distinct CDR3 sequences, 10% to 15% of them singletons. The input for sequencing was CD4+ T cells sorted from PBMCs, taken 45 days after the yellow fever booster vaccination. Receptors were obtained from a young man who received the YFV17D yellow fever vaccine.

This clonotype has a handful of counts. V usage is TRBV3-1 and J usage is TRBJ2-7; possible D gene TRBD1, 5 bases. Germline V lookup: CDR1 LGHDT, CDR2 YNNKEL (reference sequence). V was shortened by 1 base and J by 2 bases, with 12 bases between the two germline ends. The CDR3 runs to 15 residues. The CDR3 bases are TGTGCCAGCAGCCAAGGTAGGACACCCACCTACGAGCAGTACTTC. Its translation is CASSQGRTPTYEQYF.

The gene calls are TRBV10-3 and TRBJ2-3; 10 bases map to TRBD2. Trimming cost V 7 bases and J 2 bases; bases outside gene matches: 12. Germline V CDR1 and CDR2: ENHRY, SYGVKD. The CDR3 contains 17 residues. As DNA, the CDR3 is TGTGCCATCAACCGAGCGGGAGGGCCGGGTCACACAGATACGCAGTATTTT. This encodes CAINRAGGPGHTDTQYF.